The present TCR beta chain was sequenced within a study of T cells in narcolepsy. Study-level information: Enrolled donors included narcolepsy type 1 or type 2 patients and healthy controls. The study, taken as a whole, reports: Reportedly, autoreactive clonotypes were serially detected in patients' blood but not controls'. In some patient and control memory CD4+ samples, autoreactive clones were absent. HCRT-specific and TRIB2-specific autoreactive clonotypes appeared among same-patient CSF and blood CD4+ clonotypes.

Regarding this clone: As yet, its antigen is unknown.

Germline V gene sequence: CDR1 SGHVS, CDR2 FQNEAQ. Trimming pared 2 bases from V and 0 bases from J, leaving 5 bases between. This CDR3 spans 13 amino acids. The repertoire was sequenced with immunoSEQ multiplex PCR; TCRdb's copy has only in-frame clones and lacks some. The sample gives 25,000 to 30,000 clones, more than 75% of which show up once; approximately 1% is in the top ten. The chain combines TRBV7-8 with TRBJ2-7; D is ambiguous. What was sequenced was memory (CD45RA-) CD4+ T cells from blood. The TCR comes from a human donor in good health. CDR3 sequence: CASSLTDSYEQYF. CDR3 in DNA: TGTGCCAGCAGCTTAACAGACTCCTACGAGCAGTACTTC.